This T cell receptor (beta chain) comes out of a study of cytomegalovirus exposure and HLA in healthy donors. Primers: 60 Vbeta forward and 13 Jbeta reverse. Sequenced by immunoSEQ multiplex PCR; TCRdb stores in-frame clones only, minus some. Here the sample spans roughly 98,000 clones, roughly 58% being singletons. Of note for this clone: Its antigen is currently unknown.

V was pared by 5 bases and J by 4 bases, with 10 bases of the junction left unmatched. The CDR3 length is 16 residues. Germline V gene data show CDR1 as LNHNV and CDR2 as YYDKDF (reference sequence). Study findings and constraints: As a later analysis showed, several of the most significant clusters appeared to be linked to common viral pathogens. In a later analysis, a genetic analysis reported fewer productive-TCR N-insertions in an Asian-associated ancestry cluster than the cohort average. When presence/absence was analysed, sequencing depth was taken to be roughly uniform across donors.

The genes are TRBV15 and TRBJ2-1, with TRBD2 matching over 8 bases. The sample taken for sequencing was PBMCs. This TCR was recovered from a young woman in good health and CMV-seropositive. The CDR3 region has the DNA TGTGCCACCAGCCCGGGAGGGTCCCTCTATTACAATGAGCAGTTCTTC. Its translation is CATSPGGSLYYNEQFF.